The 17 T cell receptor beta chains reported below all come from one sample, sequenced in a study of blood T cell repertoires in COVID-19. Only in-frame clones appear in the TCRdb table, and some are missing; sequencing was by immunoSEQ multiplex PCR. The data contain 200,000 to 250,000 clones, around 89% of them singletons. Sequenced input: PBMCs or T cells enriched from blood (not recorded which). All receptors come from a young man who had been exposed to COVID-19.

This clone came up once. V usage is TRBV27 and J usage is TRBJ1-5; 7 bases match TRBD1. The germline V gene has CDR1 MNHEY and CDR2 SMNVEV (reference sequence). V was clipped by 4 bases and J by 6 bases; unmatched bases: 12. The CDR3 has 16 residues. The CDR3 nucleotides read TGTGCCAGCAGTTCCTCATCGTTAGACAGGGTTCAGCCCCAGCATTTT. It yields the protein CASSSSSLDRVQPQHF.

V is TRBV7-9 and J is TRBJ1-1; perhaps TRBD1 as D (6 bases). This CDR3 is 13 amino acids long. V was shortened by 5 bases and J by 7 bases, with 14 bases between the two germline ends. Germline V gene lookup returns CDR1 SEHNR and CDR2 FQNEAQ (reference sequence). The DNA for the CDR3 is TGTGCCAGCAGCCCCGCTAGGGGGGGTGAAGCTTTCTTT. It translates to CASSPARGGEAFF.

The V call is TRBV13, the J call TRBJ2-3; TRBD1 might be the D (5 bases). The CDR3 consists of 17 residues. V was clipped by 2 bases and J by 0 bases, with 15 bases between them. The germline gives CDR1 PRHDT, CDR2 FYEKMQ (reference sequence). The CDR3 nucleotides are TGTGCCAGCAGCTTATGGTGGGGCGGTTCTAGCACAGATACGCAGTATTTT. It is translated as CASSLWWGGSSTDTQYF.

The chain is built from TRBV28 and TRBJ1-2; D unclear. The germline V gene encodes CDR1 MDHEN and CDR2 SYDVKM. This CDR3 is built from 11 residues. V was shortened by 6 bases and J by 5 bases, with 7 bases between the two germline ends. CDR3 amino acids: CASSRNYGYTF. In nucleotides, the CDR3 is TGTGCCAGCAGCAGAAATTATGGCTACACCTTC.

The rearrangement links TRBV12-3 or TRBV12-4 to TRBJ1-2, with D perhaps TRBD1 (6 bases). V was cut by 8 bases and J by 6 bases, with 10 bases left in between. This CDR3 is 11 amino acids long. This CDR3 reads CASRGGDGYTF. DNA of the CDR3: TGTGCCAGCCGAGGGGGGGATGGCTACACCTTC.

This sequence joins TRBV19 and TRBJ1-5; TRBD1 matches 9 bases. This CDR3 comprises 17 residues. V was clipped by 6 bases and J by 5 bases; unmatched bases: 14. Looked up from germline, CDR1 is LNHDA and CDR2 is SQIVND (reference sequence). The CDR3 reads CASRRTGATEWDQPQHF. CDR3 in DNA: TGTGCCAGTAGGCGGACAGGGGCCACCGAGTGGGATCAGCCCCAGCATTTT.

The chain is built from TRBV14 and TRBJ2-1; 10 bases are a match to TRBD2. CDR3 length: 18 residues. V lost 4 bases, J lost 3 bases, and 12 bases stayed unmatched. CDR1 and CDR2 (germline): SGHDN, FVKESK. In DNA form, the CDR3 reads TGTGCCAGCAGCCTACGAGCGGGGGGGGAGTCATTCTACAATGAGCAGTTCTTC. It specifies CASSLRAGGESFYNEQFF.

The chain combines TRBV27 with TRBJ2-7; 8 positions match TRBD1. Germline V lookup: CDR1 MNHEY, CDR2 SMNVEV (reference sequence). CDR3 length: 13 residues. J lost 7 bases, V lost 10 bases, and 12 bases had no gene match. This CDR3 reads CATSSGGIEEQYF. The CDR3 region has the DNA TGTGCCACTTCGTCAGGGGGCATAGAAGAGCAGTACTTC.

The genes are TRBV30 and TRBJ1-5, with TRBD1 as a possible D gene (6 bases). This CDR3 is 14 amino acids long. The germline V gene encodes CDR1 GTSNPN and CDR2 SVGIG (reference sequence). Trimming shortened V by 4 bases and J by 6 bases, and 16 bases separated the two germline ends. The CDR3 here is CAWNHRVGAQPQHF. In nucleotides, the CDR3 is TGTGCCTGGAACCACAGGGTAGGTGCTCAGCCCCAGCATTTT.

This clone was recorded only once. This chain links TRBV10-3 with TRBJ2-2, with TRBD1 identical over 12 bases. The CDR3 is made up of 16 amino acids. V lost 7 bases and J lost 5; bases outside the gene matches: 8. Germline V CDR1 and CDR2: ENHRY, SYGVKD. The CDR3 here is CAIKSGGQGATGELFF. CDR3 coding DNA: TGTGCCATCAAGTCTGGGGGACAGGGGGCTACCGGGGAGCTGTTTTTT.

The CDR3: CASSLGRDGQPQHF. The CDR3 nucleotides are TGTGCCAGCAGCCTGGGGAGGGACGGTCAGCCCCAGCATTTT. The chain is built from TRBV5-6 and TRBJ1-5, with D possibly matching TRBD1 (5 bases). The CDR3 totals 14 residues. Germline V CDR1 and CDR2: SGHDT, YYEEEE. V lost 4 bases to trimming and J lost 6 bases, with 14 bases between them. Combining the CDR3 with reference TRBV5-6 and TRBJ1-5 gives the whole variable domain DAGVTQSPTHLIKTRGQQVTLRCSPKSGHDTVSWYQQALGQGPQFIFQYYEEEERQRGNFPDRFSGHQFPNYSSELNVNALLLGDSALYLCASSLGRDGQPQHFGDGTRLSIL.

The chain is built from TRBV11-2 and TRBJ1-6; the match to TRBD1 covers 7 bases. J gave up 10 bases and V 5 bases, and 11 bases lay outside the gene matches. The germline CDR1 and CDR2 sequences are SGHAT and FQNNGV. The CDR3 is 15 amino acids. CDR3 amino acids: CASSLGTVKYSPLHF. The CDR3 DNA sequence: TGTGCCAGCAGCCTGGGGACAGTAAAATACTCACCCCTCCACTTT.

This clone has more than one count but fewer than ten. V gene TRBV10-1 combines with J gene TRBJ2-2, with 8 bases that match TRBD1. This CDR3 is built from 13 residues. Per germline, CDR1 WNHNN and CDR2 SYGVQD (reference sequence). Trimming took 6 bases from V and 6 from J; bases not matched to a gene: 3. The CDR3 loop is CASRDRAAGELFF. Written as DNA, the CDR3 is TGCGCCAGCAGGGACAGGGCGGCCGGGGAGCTGTTTTTT.

Comments on this clone: Other DNA sequences of this sample code for an identical CDR3. This chain joins TRBV5-6 and TRBJ1-1; tentatively, D is TRBD1 (5 bases). Trimming shortened V by 1 base and J by 1 base, and 8 bases separated the two germline ends. This CDR3 has 14 residues. In germline, CDR1 is SGHDT, CDR2 YYEEEE. The CDR3 nucleotides read TGTGCCAGCAGCTTGAGGGGAGGGAACACTGAAGCTTTCTTT. The encoded protein is CASSLRGGNTEAFF.

This sequence joins TRBV10-3 and TRBJ2-6, with D perhaps TRBD1 (5 bases). This CDR3 has 14 residues. Germline assignment: CDR1 ENHRY and CDR2 SYGVKD. V lost 6 bases, J lost 2 bases, and 8 bases lay in between. The CDR3 DNA reads as TGTGCCATCAGCCAGGGTGCTGGGGCCAACGTCCTGACTTTC. Translated, it gives CAISQGAGANVLTF.

This clone was seen repeatedly, ten times or more. V usage is TRBV3-1 (or the pseudogene TRBV3-2) and J usage is TRBJ2-2, with 7 nucleotides matching TRBD2. V trimming: 3 bases; J trimming: 6 bases; junction bases outside the gene matches: 4. The CDR3 has 14 amino acids. Germline V lookup: CDR1 LGHDT, CDR2 YNNKEL (reference sequence). The CDR3 region is CASSHGTTPGELFF. The CDR3 coding sequence is TGTGCCAGCAGCCACGGGACTACGCCCGGGGAGCTGTTTTTT.

V usage is TRBV6-5 and J usage is TRBJ2-5; a weak D match, TRBD1 (6 bases). Germline CDR1 MNHEY, CDR2 SVGAGI. V lost 2 bases, J lost 2 bases, and 15 bases lay in between. The CDR3 has 16 amino acids. CDR3 loop: CASSYAETGRQETQYF. DNA of the CDR3: TGTGCCAGCAGTTACGCAGAAACAGGGCGGCAAGAGACCCAGTACTTC.